The present T cell receptor beta chain was sequenced within a study of technical replicates of blood from a handful of donors. Sequencing was performed with immunoSEQ multiplex PCR; in TCRdb, only in-frame clones are kept and a portion is missing. This table has 70,000 or so clones, 88% appearing once. V trimming: 5 bases; J trimming: 0 bases; junction bases outside the gene matches: 8. The CDR3 is 16 residues long. CDR1 and CDR2 (germline): SGHTA, FQGNSA. This clonotype was obtained from a human donor in good health. Some clones in this sample may be carry-over from other donors' samples. The chain employs TRBV7-2 and TRBJ2-3; 7 nucleotides match TRBD2. The sample comprised PBMCs. CDR3 in DNA: TGTGCCAGCAGCATAATCGGGGGGACTAGCACAGATACGCAGTATTTT. This gives the protein CASSIIGGTSTDTQYF.